Listed below are T cell receptor beta chains from one sample, sequenced in a study of blood T cells in healthy people across ages. TCRdb analysed the 5' RACE reads with MiXCR anew, one entry per CDR3 protein. The sample holds 1.2 million to 1.5 million distinct CDR3 sequences, around two fifths seen once. The sample taken for sequencing was blood. The receptors originated from a woman in her late teens or twenties in good health. Both conserved end residues are part of each CDR3. A D gene is named only where the DNA matches it firmly. The size entry is marked missing in some rows and otherwise reads once, few, many or a size class.

j_call v_call clone_size d_call cdr3_nt cdr3_aa
TRBJ2-2 TRBV7-2 NA NA TGTGCCAGCAGCCGAAGGACTGCGAACACCGGGGAGCTGTTTTTT CASSRRTANTGELFF
TRBJ2-5 TRBV6-5 NA NA TGTGCCAGCAGTTACGAGAGACTGGGGCAAGAGACCCAGTACTTC CASSYERLGQETQYF
TRBJ2-3 TRBV29-1 NA TRBD2 TGCAGCGTAGCCGGGACTAGCGGCAAATCCAGCACAGATACGCAGTATTTT CSVAGTSGKSSTDTQYF
TRBJ2-5 TRBV6-2/TRBV6-3 few NA TGTGCCAGCAGTTACTCCCCCACGGCGGAGACCCAGTACTTC CASSYSPTAETQYF
TRBJ2-7 TRBV6-5 NA NA TGTGCCAGCGGTTGGGGGCCCTCCTACGAGCAGTACTTC CASGWGPSYEQYF
TRBJ2-1 TRBV6-5 few NA TGTGCCAGCAGTCGCCCCACTCGGAATGAGCAGTTCTTC CASSRPTRNEQFF
TRBJ2-1 TRBV9 few NA TGTGCCAGCAGCGCCGTCCCATTACAGGGACATGAGCAGTTCTTC CASSAVPLQGHEQFF
TRBJ2-5 TRBV20-1 NA NA TGCAGTACTCAGGGTAGGGAGACCCAGTACTTC CSTQGRETQYF
TRBJ1-1 TRBV27 NA NA TGTGCCAGCAGTTTATTATTCCTGACAGAGAACACTGAAGCTTTCTTT CASSLLFLTENTEAFF
TRBJ1-5 TRBV19 NA NA TGTGCCAGTAGTATGGTGGCACAAAGCAATCAGCCCCAGCATTTT CASSMVAQSNQPQHF
TRBJ1-5 TRBV2 NA TRBD1 TGTGCCAGCAGCGTCGGGACAGGGGGGCAGCCCCAGCATTTT CASSVGTGGQPQHF
TRBJ2-5 TRBV15 NA NA TGTGCCACCAGCAGACCGTCCGTTGAGCAGTACTTC CATSRPSVEQYF
TRBJ1-2 TRBV18 NA NA TGTGCCAGCTCACCAGCCTTCAGGGCGTATGACTACACCTTC CASSPAFRAYDYTF
TRBJ2-3 TRBV4-1 NA NA TGCGCCAGCAGCAGGCCGGACACAGATACGCAGTATTTT CASSRPDTDTQYF
TRBJ2-3 TRBV10-2 NA NA TGCGCCAGCAGGACCGGGACGGTAGGATTCACAGATACGCAGTATTTT CASRTGTVGFTDTQYF
TRBJ2-7 TRBV29-1 NA TRBD2 TGCAGCGTTGAATCTCCTCTAGCGGACCTACGGTACTTC CSVESPLADLRYF
TRBJ2-3 TRBV18 few NA TGTGCCAGCTCACCCCTGGTAGGAGGGACTCGATCAGATACGCAGTATTTT CASSPLVGGTRSDTQYF
TRBJ1-1 TRBV6-6 NA NA TGTGCCAGCAGTTACTCGGGCGATGGTAGCACTGAAGCTTTCTTT CASSYSGDGSTEAFF
TRBJ2-3 TRBV12-3/TRBV12-4 few TRBD1 TGTGCCAGCAGCTACCGGGACAGGGGGACCAGCACAGATACGCAGTATTTT CASSYRDRGTSTDTQYF
TRBJ2-7 TRBV25-1 few NA TGTGCCAGCCCTGCAGGGAGCCACGAGCAGTACTTC CASPAGSHEQYF
TRBJ2-5 TRBV6-5 NA TRBD1 TGTGCCAGCACCCTCAGAAGGGGGCTCGATGAGCAGTACTTC CASTLRRGLDEQYF
TRBJ2-7 TRBV29-1 many NA TGCAGCGTTGAGTGGGACGGCTACGAGCAGTACTTC CSVEWDGYEQYF
TRBJ1-2 TRBV28 NA NA TGTGCCAGCAGTCGCGCGGGGTATGGCTACACCTTC CASSRAGYGYTF
TRBJ1-5 TRBV6-4 NA TRBD1 TGTGCCAGCAGCGGACAGGGGGTTGTAGAAAGGCGTCAGCCCCAGCATTTT CASSGQGVVERRQPQHF
TRBJ2-7 TRBV19 NA TRBD1 TGTGCCAGTAGCACCGGGACAGGACCCTACGAGCAGTACTTC CASSTGTGPYEQYF
TRBJ2-7 TRBV27 NA NA TGTGCCAGCAGTTTGCTGGGGGAGCTCCCCTACGAGCAGTACTTC CASSLLGELPYEQYF
TRBJ2-1 TRBV6-5 few NA TGTGCCAGCAGGTCGGTACGCTTGTCGACACAGTTCTTC CASRSVRLSTQFF